Below are 20 T cell receptor beta chains sequenced from a single sample in a study of cytotoxic CD8 clonotypes in ibrutinib-treated CLL. This table comes from immunoSEQ multiplex PCR, and its TCRdb copy is limited to in-frame clones, with some not included. The table includes a few hundred thousand clones, roughly 80% detected once. The sample was PBMCs, taken before ibrutinib treatment. These receptors came from a human donor with chronic lymphocytic leukemia.

J is TRBJ2-7 and V is TRBV5-3; TRBD1 matches 9 bases. TRBV5-3 counts as an open reading frame of uncertain function. The CDR3 runs to 15 residues. Germline trimming cut 3 bases from V and 4 bases from J; bases unmatched to any gene: 8. The DNA for the CDR3 is TGTGCCAGAAGCTCCAAACAGGGGGCGGGTTACGAGCAGTACTTC. Amino acid sequence: CARSSKQGAGYEQYF.

This clone was counted once. The V call is TRBV29-1, the J call TRBJ2-3, with TRBD2 matching over 10 bases. Trimming cost V 7 bases and J 6 bases; bases outside gene matches: 10. Germline-derived CDR1 and CDR2 are SQVTM and ANQGSEA. This CDR3 comprises 14 residues. The CDR3 loop is CSGGLAFNWDTQYF. The CDR3 bases are TGCAGCGGGGGACTAGCGTTTAATTGGGATACGCAGTATTTT.

This clone was counted once. The gene calls are TRBV30 and TRBJ1-1; D unclear. Between the trimmed V and J ends, which lost 3 bases and 1 base, there was a span of 6 bases. The CDR3 is made up of 12 amino acids. Germline CDR1 GTSNPN, CDR2 SVGIG (reference sequence). The CDR3 DNA reads as TGTGCCTGGAGAATGGGGAACACTGAAGCTTTCTTT. Translation gives CAWRMGNTEAFF.

This chain uses TRBV7-3 with TRBJ2-2; D might be TRBD1 (6 bases). Trimming stripped 5 bases from V and 7 bases from J, with 14 bases between. The CDR3 is 14 residues long. From germline, CDR1 is SGHTA and CDR2 FQGTGA. CDR3 coding DNA: TGTGCCAGCAGCCTGACAGGAGCCGGCGGGGAGCTGTTTTTT. Protein: CASSLTGAGGELFF.

The J gene is TRBJ2-1, the V gene TRBV2, with TRBD2 identical over 10 bases. V lost 4 bases to trimming and J lost 7 bases; unmatched junction nucleotides: 7. This CDR3 contains 15 residues. CDR1 SNHLY and CDR2 FYNNEI come from the germline V gene. This chain's CDR3 is CASSVPSGRGNEQFF. CDR3 bases: TGTGCCAGCAGTGTCCCCAGCGGGAGGGGGAATGAGCAGTTCTTC.

V is TRBV18 and J is TRBJ2-3; 7 bases are shared with TRBD1. The germline gives CDR1 KGHSH, CDR2 LQKENI. The CDR3 spans 17 residues. The junction had 16 bases not matched to a gene; V was cut back by 3 bases and J by 7 bases. CDR3 protein: CASSPTNEGGASNTQYF. In DNA, the CDR3 is TGTGCCAGCTCACCCACGAACGAAGGGGGCGCTTCCAATACGCAGTATTTT.

The chain links TRBV9 to TRBJ2-7, with a possible D match to TRBD1 (7 bases). CDR1 and CDR2 from the germline V gene are SGDLS and YYNGEE. The V and J ends lost 3 bases and 4 bases respectively, with 20 bases between them. The CDR3 is made up of 16 amino acids. In DNA, the CDR3 is TGTGCCAGCAGCGGACAAGCAAGGGGGCGGGGTTACGAGCAGTACTTC. Protein sequence: CASSGQARGRGYEQYF.

This chain links TRBV6-1 with TRBJ1-1, with a tentative D call TRBD1 (6 bases). Between the trimmed V and J ends, which lost 7 bases and 12 bases, there was a span of 12 bases. Per germline, CDR1 MNHNS and CDR2 SASEGT. This CDR3 contains 10 residues. The DNA of the CDR3 is TGTGCCAGCAAGGGGGAAAGTCCTTTCTTT. Protein: CASKGESPFF.

This rearrangement joins TRBV28 to TRBJ2-1; D remains ambiguous. Germline CDR1 reads MDHEN; CDR2 reads SYDVKM. V gave up 3 bases and J gave up 8 bases, with 20 bases separating them. This CDR3 region has 16 residues. The CDR3 protein is CASSFSTGRGWDEQFF. CDR3 DNA: TGTGCCAGCAGTTTCAGTACCGGTCGAGGTTGGGATGAGCAGTTCTTC.

This chain joins TRBV14 and TRBJ1-4; tentative D call: TRBD1 (5 bases). Germline V gives CDR1 SGHDN, CDR2 FVKESK. The CDR3 sequence is 13 residues long. V gave up 3 bases and J gave up 4 bases, with 6 bases separating them. CDR3 residues: CASSHGHNEKLFF. CDR3 DNA sequence: TGTGCCAGCAGCCACGGACATAATGAAAAACTGTTTTTT.

This clone appeared a single time. The genes are TRBV19 and TRBJ1-1, with D perhaps TRBD1 (5 bases). The CDR3 consists of 15 residues. The ends were cut back, 2 bases at V and 0 bases at J, with 10 bases in the middle. CDR1 LNHDA and CDR2 SQIVND come from the germline V gene (reference sequence). The CDR3 DNA reads TGTGCCAGTAGTATAAGGGACGGTATGAACACTGAAGCTTTCTTT. It translates to CASSIRDGMNTEAFF.

The V call is TRBV7-2, the J call TRBJ2-5; 8 bases match TRBD2. The CDR3 extends over 16 amino acids. Germline trimming cut 3 bases from V and 4 bases from J; bases unmatched to any gene: 10. Germline CDR1 reads SGHTA; CDR2 reads FQGNSA. CDR3 DNA: TGTGCCAGCAGCTTGATAGCGGGAAGGTACGCAGAGACCCAGTACTTC. This translates into CASSLIAGRYAETQYF.

The chain combines TRBV7-2 with TRBJ1-2; TRBD1 matches 7 bases. The CDR3 covers 12 residues. V lost 5 bases to trimming and J lost 4 bases; unmatched junction nucleotides: 1. CDR1 SGHTA and CDR2 FQGNSA come from the germline V gene. CDR3 loop: CASSQGVYGYTF. The CDR3 DNA reads TGTGCCAGCAGCCAGGGGGTCTATGGCTACACCTTC.

This chain links TRBV30 with TRBJ2-2; D not resolved. Germline V gene data show CDR1 as GTSNPN and CDR2 as SVGIG (reference sequence). The CDR3 has 14 residues. The V end was cut by 3 bases, the J end by 4 bases, with 12 bases between. The CDR3 nucleotides read TGTGCCTGGAGCTTCAACATAGGCACCGGGGAGCTGTTTTTT. Residues: CAWSFNIGTGELFF.

The rearrangement uses TRBV7-8 and TRBJ1-1; no clear D gene. The CDR3 is made up of 14 amino acids. V lost 5 bases, J lost 1 base, and 11 bases lay in between. Germline-derived CDR1 and CDR2 are SGHVS and FQNEAQ. The CDR3 sequence is CASSMQLSNTEAFF. CDR3 in DNA: TGTGCCAGCAGCATGCAACTGTCGAACACTGAAGCTTTCTTT.

This sequence joins TRBV27 and TRBJ2-2, with TRBD2 matching over 12 bases. The germline V gene has CDR1 MNHEY and CDR2 SMNVEV (reference sequence). This CDR3 has 15 residues. J gave up 7 bases and V 6 bases, and 6 bases lay outside the gene matches. The CDR3 bases are TGTGCCAGCAGACGACTAGCGGGAGATAGCGGGGAGCTGTTTTTT. Translating gives CASRRLAGDSGELFF.

In its sample, this clone was seen a few times. The chain uses TRBV5-6 and TRBJ1-2; 7 bases line up with TRBD1. This CDR3 is built from 12 residues. Germline-derived CDR1 and CDR2 are SGHDT and YYEEEE. V dropped 5 bases and J dropped 8; count of bases not matched to a gene: 6. CDR3 nucleotide sequence: TGTGCCAGCAGGAATCACAGGGGAGGCTACACCTTC. Translation gives CASRNHRGGYTF.

J is TRBJ2-7 and V is TRBV6-1; 7 bases line up with TRBD1. This CDR3 contains 14 residues. V lost 4 bases to trimming and J lost 2 bases; unmatched junction nucleotides: 5. Germline assignment: CDR1 MNHNS and CDR2 SASEGT. CDR3 loop: CASSGRTGPYEQYF. The DNA for the CDR3 is TGTGCCAGCAGTGGCAGGACAGGTCCCTACGAGCAGTACTTC.

The V and J genes are TRBV25-1 and TRBJ1-3; D uncertain. Trimming took 4 bases from V and 2 from J, leaving 6 bases between them. Germline assignment: CDR1 MGHDK and CDR2 SYGVNS. CDR3 length: 13 amino acids. The CDR3 DNA reads as TGTGCCAGCAGTGTCCCAGCTGGAAACACCATATATTTT. The encoded protein is CASSVPAGNTIYF.

The J gene is TRBJ2-7, the V gene TRBV15; 12 nucleotides agree with TRBD1. The CDR3 is 14 residues long. The germline V gene has CDR1 LNHNV and CDR2 YYDKDF (reference sequence). V dropped 1 base and J dropped 5; count of bases not matched to a gene: 0. As DNA, the CDR3 is TGTGCCACCAGCAGAGGGGACAGGGGGCACGAGCAGTACTTC. Encoded protein: CATSRGDRGHEQYF.